The 20 T cell receptor beta chains in this list originate from one sample, sequenced in a study of control samples from healthy donors and cancer patients. Repertoires were generated with immunoSEQ multiplex PCR, while TCRdb's copy carries only in-frame clones and drops some. Here the sample spans fewer than 200,000 clones, just over 90% being singletons. The sequenced material came from blood. These receptors originate from a man under 40 in good health.

This chain connects TRBV30 to TRBJ2-7; no definite D call. The CDR3 runs 11 residues. Germline loops: CDR1 GTSNPN, CDR2 SVGIG (reference sequence). Trimming stripped 0 bases from V and 7 bases from J, with 7 bases between. CDR3 nucleotides: TGTGCCTGGAGTGTATTGCTGGAGCAGTACTTC. The encoded protein is CAWSVLLEQYF.

The gene calls are TRBV5-1 and TRBJ2-5; 8 bases map to TRBD1. J gave up 2 bases and V 2 bases, and 2 bases lay outside the gene matches. Germline values: CDR1 SGHRS, CDR2 YFSETQ. The CDR3 covers 14 residues. CDR3 sequence reads: CASSLTGGQETQYF. CDR3 DNA: TGCGCCAGCAGCTTAACAGGGGGACAAGAGACCCAGTACTTC.

The chain combines TRBV5-1 with TRBJ1-4, with D tentatively TRBD1 (6 bases). Germline V gene data show CDR1 as SGHRS and CDR2 as YFSETQ. The CDR3 length is 14 residues. Deletions cut 5 bases from V and 5 bases from J, with 13 bases between. The CDR3 is CASRQGSGNEKLFF. The CDR3 DNA reads as TGCGCCAGCAGACAGGGCAGCGGAAATGAAAAACTGTTTTTT.

This chain's CDR3 is CASSNTDNYGYTF. The CDR3 bases are TGTGCCAGCAGTAACACCGATAACTATGGCTACACCTTC. This chain joins TRBV2 and TRBJ1-2, with no clear D. From germline, CDR1 is SNHLY and CDR2 FYNNEI. V lost 5 bases and J lost 1, with 8 bases in between. This CDR3 has 13 amino acids.

The V and J genes are TRBV11-2 and TRBJ2-7; D is unclear. Per germline, CDR1 SGHAT and CDR2 FQNNGV. This CDR3 contains 14 residues. The V gene lost 1 base and the J gene lost 2 bases, with 9 bases spanning the gap. The DNA for the CDR3 is TGTGCCAGCAGCTTAGGAGGCAGGACCTACGAGCAGTACTTC. This codes for CASSLGGRTYEQYF. The full variable domain, completed using reference TRBV11-2 and TRBJ2-7, is EAGVAQSPRYKIIEKRQSVAFWCNPISGHATLYWYQQILGQGPKLLIQFQNNGVVDDSQLPKDRFSAERLKGVDSTLKIQPAKLEDSAVYLCASSLGGRTYEQYFGPGTRLTVT.

This chain connects TRBV6-5 to TRBJ2-1; 8 bases align to TRBD1. The CDR3 is 14 residues long. The V gene end was trimmed by 6 bases and the J gene end by 4 bases; junction bases not matched to a gene: 5. Germline V gene sequence: CDR1 MNHEY, CDR2 SVGAGI. CDR3: CASRGTGRYNEQFF. The CDR3 region has the DNA TGTGCCAGCAGAGGGACAGGAAGGTACAATGAGCAGTTCTTC.

V gene TRBV19 combines with J gene TRBJ1-4; D might be TRBD1 (5 bases). Germline V gene lookup returns CDR1 LNHDA and CDR2 SQIVND (reference sequence). The germline V and J ends were trimmed by 3 bases and 8 bases, with 16 bases remaining between them. This CDR3 region has 15 residues. The CDR3 is CASSIGWGPGEKLFF. DNA for the CDR3: TGTGCCAGTAGTATTGGATGGGGCCCTGGCGAAAAACTGTTTTTT.

The J gene is TRBJ1-6, the V gene TRBV10-3; the D is unclear. This CDR3 contains 13 residues. In germline, CDR1 is ENHRY, CDR2 SYGVKD. Trimming removed 7 bases at V and 10 bases at J, with 14 bases between. The CDR3 DNA follows: TGTGCCATCAACGCACTTCTCCGGTCACCCCTCCACTTT. Translating it yields CAINALLRSPLHF.

The chain has TRBV25-1 and TRBJ1-4; tentatively, D is TRBD1 (5 bases). V gave up 4 bases and J gave up 8 bases, with 14 bases separating them. Germline CDR1 is MGHDK and CDR2 is SYGVNS. The CDR3 contains 14 residues. The CDR3 region has the DNA TGTGCCAGCAGTGGGGGGGGGTCTGGAGAAAAACTGTTTTTT. It codes for CASSGGGSGEKLFF.

CDR3 sequence: CASSVAIGEAEAFF. The CDR3 DNA is TGTGCCAGCAGCGTAGCGATCGGGGAGGCTGAAGCTTTCTTT. The chain combines TRBV9 with TRBJ1-1; no firm D call. Trimming pared 0 bases from V and 6 bases from J, leaving 12 bases between. Germline CDR1 SGDLS, CDR2 YYNGEE. CDR3 size: 14 residues.

This clone was picked up a small number of times. This sequence joins TRBV7-8 and TRBJ1-5; D is unclear. The CDR3 extends over 17 amino acids. Germline assignment: CDR1 SGHVS and CDR2 FQNEAQ. Deletions cut 0 bases from V and 5 bases from J, with 17 bases between. The CDR3 bases are TGTGCCAGCAGCTTAGCGAGGAGGGTATCCCCACATCAGCCCCAGCATTTT. This translates into CASSLARRVSPHQPQHF.

This chain uses TRBV29-1 with TRBJ1-1, with 9 bases that match TRBD1. Germline loops: CDR1 SQVTM, CDR2 ANQGSEA. The CDR3 loop spans 13 amino acids. Losses at the gene ends were 4 bases for V and 6 bases for J; bases not matched to a gene: 6. CDR3 region: CSVAGQGFPEAFF. The DNA for the CDR3 is TGCAGCGTTGCCGGACAGGGGTTCCCTGAAGCTTTCTTT.

V gene TRBV18 combines with J gene TRBJ1-5; D is unresolved. The CDR3 is 14 residues long. Trimming left V 6 bases short and J 0 bases short, with 9 bases between. CDR1 is KGHSH, CDR2 LQKENI, per germline. The CDR3 coding sequence is TGTGCCAGCTCCGCGGGTCTTAGCAATCAGCCCCAGCATTTT. This sequence encodes CASSAGLSNQPQHF.

V usage is TRBV6-2 or TRBV6-3 and J usage is TRBJ1-5; D call uncertain. The CDR3 totals 13 residues. V lost 5 bases to trimming and J lost 3 bases, with 8 bases between them. Germline lookup yields CDR1 MNHEY and CDR2 SVGEGT. The CDR3 DNA reads as TGTGCCAGCAGTCGGACTCCCAATCAGCCCCAGCATTTT. Its protein is CASSRTPNQPQHF.

This clone was seen just once. The chain joins TRBV5-8 to TRBJ2-7; 11 positions agree with TRBD2. Judging by the DNA end, TRBJ2-1 fits better; the J call may be wrong. This CDR3 has 14 amino acids. Germline CDR1 reads SGHTS; CDR2 reads YDEGEE. CDR3 residues: CASRGLADSNEQFF. CDR3 in DNA: TGTGCCAGCAGGGGACTAGCGGACTCCAATGAGCAGTTCTTC.

This clone has a handful of counts. The chain has TRBV6-2 or TRBV6-3 and TRBJ1-1, with 8 bases that match TRBD1. Germline CDR1 and CDR2: MNHEY and SVGEGT. This CDR3 comprises 15 residues. V lost 4 bases to trimming and J lost 3 bases; unmatched junction nucleotides: 7. CDR3 bases: TGTGCCAGCAGTTCACGACAGGGGAGGGACACTGAAGCTTTCTTT. It yields the protein CASSSRQGRDTEAFF.

In this sample, this clone turned up a few times. The genes are TRBV15 and TRBJ2-7; D not resolved. This CDR3 is 13 amino acids long. Trimming took off 9 bases at V and 3 bases at J, with 15 bases between the two ends. Germline assignment: CDR1 LNHNV and CDR2 YYDKDF (reference sequence). The CDR3 protein is CATGSTLSYEQYF. The CDR3 DNA follows: TGTGCCACTGGGTCTACCCTAAGCTACGAGCAGTACTTC. The full variable domain, in which reference TRBV15 and TRBJ2-7 provide the parts outside the CDR3, is DAMVIQNPRYQVTQFGKPVTLSCSQTLNHNVMYWYQQKSSQAPKLLFHYYDKDFNNEADTPDNFQSRRPNTSFCFLDIRSPGLGDTAMYLCATGSTLSYEQYFGPGTRLTVT.

The CDR3 DNA is TGTGCCACCAGCAGTCGGCGGGGCCATTACAATGAGCAGTTCTTC. This sequence encodes CATSSRRGHYNEQFF. The V and J genes are TRBV15 and TRBJ2-1, with D possibly matching TRBD2 (6 bases). The germline CDR1 and CDR2 sequences are LNHNV and YYDKDF (reference sequence). Trimming took 3 bases from V and 4 from J, leaving 13 bases between them. The CDR3 spans 15 residues.

V and J are TRBV30 and TRBJ1-2, with a possible D match to TRBD1 (5 bases). This CDR3 has 13 residues. Trimming took off 3 bases at V and 5 bases at J, with 13 bases between the two ends. Germline CDR1 is GTSNPN and CDR2 is SVGIG (reference sequence). The CDR3: CAWSGGGFYGYTF. For the CDR3, the DNA is TGTGCCTGGAGCGGGGGAGGTTTTTATGGCTACACCTTC. Full variable domain (rest looked up from reference TRBV30 and TRBJ1-2): SQTIHQWPATLVQPVGSPLSLECTVEGTSNPNLYWYRQAAGRGLQLLFYSVGIGQISSEVPQNLSASRPQDRQFILSSKKLLLSDSGFYLCAWSGGGFYGYTFGSGTRLTVV.

The V gene is TRBV7-9, the J gene TRBJ2-7, with a possible D match to TRBD1 (5 bases). The V and J ends lost 5 bases and 5 bases respectively, with 16 bases between them. The CDR3 runs 14 residues. Per germline, CDR1 SEHNR and CDR2 FQNEAQ (reference sequence). The CDR3 protein is CASSVKPDSHEQYF. CDR3 nucleotide sequence: TGTGCCAGCAGCGTAAAGCCTGACAGTCACGAGCAGTACTTC.